This T cell receptor (beta chain) is drawn from a study of somatic mutations in cytotoxic T cells in rheumatoid arthritis (dated by TCRdb to 2015 to 2018). In terms of the full investigation: Before any treatment started and right after they were diagnosed, patients gave peripheral blood samples (roughly 31 ml EDTA). For about 60 rheumatoid arthritis patients and some 21 healthy controls, TCRB deep sequencing was carried out. Whether expanded CD8+ T-cell clones in untreated, newly diagnosed rheumatoid arthritis carry somatic mutations was the study question, and clonality was characterized with TCRB deep sequencing. Some T-cell populations stained with V beta antibodies were sorted by flow on a FACSAria II or Sony SH800 to nearly 100% purity, with sorted V beta1+ cells additionally subjected to TCRB sequencing. The median ages of the patient and control groups were essentially identical. Here is what the overall study found, with its caveats: It was unknown which antigens the expanded CD8+ clones targeted, and their absence from virus-specific databases did not exclude viral specificity. In about an eighth of the roughly 60 patients the largest CD8+ clone exceeded 20% of CD8+ cells, and several identical CD8+ TCRB sequences were shared between blood and synovial fluid. No adjustment for multiple comparisons was made for the slight TRBV07 underrepresentation in patients. In patients, CD8+ clonality rose with age (Spearman r=0.49), which was not the case in healthy controls. CD8+ T-cell clonality in rheumatoid arthritis patients was not significantly different from that in age-matched healthy controls.

As encoded in the germline V gene, CDR1 is MNHNS while CDR2 is SASEGT. The CDR3 goes from the cysteine to the phenylalanine over 15 residues. Only the CDR3 DNA is retained, 45 bases long and in frame from the first base. V and J lose 2 bases and 4 bases, and a span of 14 bases separates them. Genomic DNA underwent TCRB CDR3 sequencing using the immunoSEQ assay. As for the original processing: Patient CD8+ clones larger than 1% were compared against published virus-specific TCRB sequences, and only a few matched. Nothing other than productive TCRB rearrangements was included in the analyses. Defining a clone by its unique TCRB CDR3 sequence, the study calculated clonality as a productive clonality index derived from Shannon entropy. Repertoire overlap for a pair of samples was computed from each clone's template counts relative to total templates per sample. V-gene usage from TCRB sequencing and V-gene usage measured by flow cytometry were correlated (Spearman r of around 0.6). Imported from immuneACCESS, the table was reduced by TCRdb to in-frame sequences with V and J called. These copies leave out some clones; in studies compared against another copy, an unresolved V gene accounts for under half, and the cause of the remainder is not known. The D gene and trimming were derived from the DNA, and the V and J assignments and clone size from that table. This sample holds 15,000 to 20,000 clones; around three quarters were observed only once. The leading ten clones occupy about 11% of the sample.

As regards this clone: Its antigen remains unidentified. No much larger clone exists at a distance of one base, and base qualities are not known.

Flow cytometry confirmed the purity of CD4+ and CD8+ cells that had been isolated by positive magnetic bead selection on an AutoMACS. Initial screening for clonal expansions relied on flow cytometry with a TCR V beta antibody panel, after which sorted CD8+ fractions underwent TCRB deep sequencing for characterization. Isolation of peripheral blood mononuclear cells was done through Ficoll-Paque PLUS density gradient separation. Nucleospin Tissue or Tissue XS kits were used to extract DNA from CD4-enriched, CD8-enriched or PBMC samples, and a Qubit 2.0 fluorometer was used for quantification. The source is an adult with rheumatoid arthritis. The sample consisted of CD8+ T cells sorted from blood. The chain is made from TRBV6-1 and TRBJ1-1; TRBD1 could be the D gene, as 5 bases match. At the DNA level, the sequence is TGTGCCAGCAGTGAAATGGGACGGAGGGTCACTGAAGCTTTCTTT. This sequence encodes CASSEMGRRVTEAFF.